These T cell receptor beta chains were read from a single sample in a study of blood T cell repertoires in COVID-19. Produced via immunoSEQ multiplex PCR; TCRdb's table is partial and in-frame only. Among 490,000 or so clones, 75% to 90% were seen once, and the ten largest hold around 7.9%. Sample: PBMCs or T cells enriched from blood (not recorded which). Receptors originate from a woman aged 55 to 70 who had recovered from COVID-19. Each CDR3 is given with its conserved first and last residue. A D gene is named only where the DNA matches it firmly. Not every row has a clone size; where given, it reads once, few, many or a size class.

clone_size | cdr3_length | j_call | d_call | v_call | cdr3_aa | cdr3_nt
- | 16 | TRBJ2-5 | TRBD2 | TRBV6-2/TRBV6-3 | CASSYLLRGSQETQYF | TGTGCCAGCAGTTACCTATTGCGGGGGAGCCAAGAGACCCAGTACTTC
- | 17 | TRBJ1-6 | - | TRBV23-1 | CASSQSAHRILNSPLHF | TGCGCCAGCAGTCAATCGGCCCACAGGATACTTAATTCACCCCTCCACTTT
- | 17 | TRBJ2-7 | TRBD2 | TRBV27 | CASSLRWVAGGSYEQYF | TGTGCCAGCAGTTTACGGTGGGTAGCGGGGGGTTCCTACGAGCAGTACTTC
- | 13 | TRBJ1-1 | - | TRBV12-3/TRBV12-4 | CASRWRVNTEAFF | TGTGCCAGCAGGTGGAGGGTGAACACTGAAGCTTTCTTT
- | 14 | TRBJ1-1 | - | TRBV27 | CASSLSPGVGEAFF | TGTGCCAGCAGTTTATCCCCAGGGGTGGGTGAAGCTTTCTTT
- | 12 | TRBJ2-7 | - | TRBV2 | CASSEQDYEQYF | TGTGCCAGCAGTGAACAGGACTACGAGCAGTACTTC
- | 13 | TRBJ1-1 | - | TRBV30 | CAWSLMEGTEAFF | TGTGCCTGGAGTCTGATGGAGGGCACTGAAGCTTTCTTT
- | 14 | TRBJ2-7 | TRBD2 | TRBV9 | CASSVSGGTYEQYF | TGTGCCAGCAGCGTCAGCGGGGGGACCTACGAGCAGTACTTC
- | 13 | TRBJ2-3 | - | TRBV27 | CASGRQGLDTQYF | TGTGCCAGCGGGCGACAGGGACTAGATACGCAGTATTTT
- | 16 | TRBJ2-1 | TRBD2 | TRBV24-1 | CATSDPSGDRYNEQFF | TGTGCCACCAGTGATCCTAGCGGGGACCGCTACAATGAGCAGTTCTTC
- | 15 | TRBJ1-4 | - | TRBV30 | CAWSRETGLNEKLFF | TGTGCCTGGAGCCGGGAGACGGGGCTCAATGAAAAACTGTTTTTT
- | 12 | TRBJ1-5 | - | TRBV30 | CAWSTSGQPQHF | TGTGCCTGGAGTACCTCGGGGCAGCCCCAGCATTTT
- | 14 | TRBJ1-1 | - | TRBV3-1/TRBV3-2 | CASSPTGIYTEAFF | TGTGCCAGCAGCCCCACAGGGATCTACACTGAAGCTTTCTTT
- | 15 | TRBJ1-5 | TRBD1 | TRBV3-1/TRBV3-2 | CASSQGQGIYQPQHF | TGTGCCAGCAGCCAAGGACAGGGAATTTATCAGCCCCAGCATTTT
- | 13 | TRBJ1-4 | - | TRBV18 | CASSPFSGEKLFF | TGTGCCAGCTCACCATTTAGTGGTGAAAAACTGTTTTTT
- | 16 | TRBJ2-1 | - | TRBV18 | CASSPPPTPGVDEQFF | TGTGCCAGCTCACCACCGCCGACCCCCGGGGTGGATGAGCAGTTCTTC
- | 14 | TRBJ1-6 | TRBD1 | TRBV7-9 | CASSMGQGDTPLHF | TGTGCCAGCAGCATGGGACAGGGGGACACACCCCTCCACTTT
- | 11 | TRBJ2-1 | - | TRBV24-1 | CATSTYNEQFF | TGTGCCACCTCAACCTACAATGAGCAGTTCTTC
- | 15 | TRBJ2-3 | TRBD2 | TRBV19 | CASSSQTSDYVPQYF | TGTGCCAGTAGTTCACAGACTAGCGACTACGTGCCGCAGTATTTT
- | 15 | TRBJ1-1 | - | TRBV18 | CASSDSLGANTEAFF | TGTGCCAGCTCCGACAGCCTCGGCGCCAACACTGAAGCTTTCTTT
- | 14 | TRBJ1-6 | - | TRBV6-5 | CASIERGKNSPLHF | TGTGCCAGCATCGAACGGGGAAAAAATTCACCCCTCCACTTT
- | 12 | TRBJ2-1 | - | TRBV6-1 | CASSEWGTEQFF | TGTGCCAGCAGTGAATGGGGGACAGAGCAGTTCTTC
- | 15 | TRBJ1-3 | - | TRBV18 | CASSQGTLSGNTIYF | TGTGCCAGCTCACAGGGGACATTATCTGGAAACACCATATATTTT
- | 14 | TRBJ2-3 | TRBD2 | TRBV7-8 | CASSLREGPDTQYF | TGTGCCAGCAGCTTAAGGGAGGGCCCAGATACGCAGTATTTT
- | 16 | TRBJ2-2 | TRBD1 | TRBV19 | CASSRFGTGPTGELFF | TGTGCCAGTAGCCGATTCGGGACAGGGCCCACCGGGGAGCTGTTTTTT
- | 16 | TRBJ2-2 | - | TRBV5-1 | CASSLVPGFNTGELFF | TGCGCCAGCAGCTTGGTTCCGGGTTTCAACACCGGGGAGCTGTTTTTT
many | 12 | TRBJ1-2 | - | TRBV7-9 | CASSLTDYGYTF | TGTGCCAGCAGCTTGACAGACTATGGCTACACCTTC
- | 17 | TRBJ2-1 | TRBD2 | TRBV15 | CATRRTSGSTSYNEQFF | TGTGCCACCAGGAGGACTAGCGGGTCTACCTCCTACAATGAGCAGTTCTTC
- | 13 | TRBJ1-2 | - | TRBV29-1 | CSVRETYYYGYTF | TGCAGCGTCAGGGAAACCTATTACTATGGCTACACCTTC
- | 16 | TRBJ1-4 | - | TRBV5-4 | CASSLDRPSTNEKLFF | TGTGCCAGCAGCTTGGACAGGCCCTCAACTAATGAAAAACTGTTTTTT
- | 14 | TRBJ1-5 | - | TRBV6-5 | CASSSPPLYQPQHF | TGTGCCAGCAGTTCCCCCCCACTATATCAGCCCCAGCATTTT
- | 15 | TRBJ1-4 | - | TRBV6-4 | CASSNHRVGEEKLFF | TGTGCCAGCAGTAACCACAGGGTAGGAGAAGAAAAACTGTTTTTT
- | 15 | TRBJ2-7 | TRBD1 | TRBV11-3 | CASSTPDRSSYEQYF | TGTGCCAGCAGCACCCCGGACAGGTCCTCCTACGAGCAGTACTTC
- | 17 | TRBJ1-2 | TRBD1 | TRBV5-1 | CASSGGTGGARGYGYTF | TGCGCCAGCAGCGGCGGGACAGGGGGCGCCCGGGGCTATGGCTACACCTTC
- | 14 | TRBJ1-1 | - | TRBV2 | CASRVGSRNTEAFF | TGTGCCAGCAGAGTCGGGTCTAGGAACACTGAAGCTTTCTTT
- | 14 | TRBJ2-5 | - | TRBV5-1 | CASSLEGAGKTQYF | TGCGCCAGCAGCTTGGAAGGGGCGGGAAAGACCCAGTACTTC
- | 13 | TRBJ2-7 | TRBD1 | TRBV29-1 | CSVEDRGSYEQYF | TGCAGCGTTGAGGACAGGGGAAGCTACGAGCAGTACTTC
- | 13 | TRBJ1-4 | - | TRBV7-9 | CASRSGFGEKLFF | TGTGCCAGCCGATCAGGGTTCGGTGAAAAACTGTTTTTT
- | 14 | TRBJ2-1 | TRBD2 | TRBV2 | CASKAGGVYNEQFF | TGTGCCAGCAAGGCGGGGGGCGTGTACAATGAGCAGTTCTTC
- | 13 | TRBJ1-6 | - | TRBV10-3 | CAIRASDNSPLHF | TGTGCCATCAGGGCTTCCGATAATTCACCCCTCCACTTT
- | 14 | TRBJ2-2 | - | TRBV5-6 | CASSLAQNTGELFF | TGTGCCAGCAGCTTGGCACAGAACACCGGGGAGCTGTTTTTT
- | 12 | TRBJ2-3 | - | TRBV5-1 | CASLKEEDTQYF | TGCGCCAGCCTCAAAGAAGAGGATACGCAGTATTTT
once | 18 | TRBJ1-4 | - | TRBV4-1 | CASSQVLGLHPPSEKLFF | TGCGCCAGCAGCCAAGTTTTAGGCCTCCACCCACCTAGTGAAAAACTGTTTTTT
- | 14 | TRBJ1-1 | - | TRBV7-2 | CASSLGRGGAEAFF | TGTGCCAGCAGCTTAGGCCGGGGGGGCGCTGAAGCTTTCTTT
- | 15 | TRBJ1-5 | TRBD1 | TRBV19 | CASSIGQGMAQPQHF | TGTGCCAGTAGTATAGGACAGGGGATGGCACAGCCCCAGCATTTT
- | 14 | TRBJ1-1 | - | TRBV2 | CASSEVMEPGGSFF | TGTGCCAGCAGTGAAGTAATGGAGCCCGGAGGTTCTTTCTTT
- | 14 | TRBJ1-2 | - | TRBV28 | CASSLRGLWDGYTF | TGTGCCAGCAGTTTAAGGGGCCTCTGGGATGGCTACACCTTC
few | 16 | TRBJ2-1 | TRBD2 | TRBV9 | CASSVASGGAGNEQFF | TGTGCCAGCAGCGTAGCCAGCGGGGGGGCGGGCAATGAGCAGTTCTTC
- | 16 | TRBJ2-1 | TRBD1 | TRBV6-2/TRBV6-3 | CASSYSGTGGYNEQFF | TGTGCCAGCAGTTACTCAGGGACAGGGGGCTACAATGAGCAGTTCTTC
- | 14 | TRBJ1-1 | TRBD1 | TRBV27 | CASSYTKGAQGAFF | TGTGCCAGCAGTTATACGAAGGGGGCGCAGGGGGCTTTCTTT
- | 12 | TRBJ1-6 | - | TRBV5-8 | CASTAPPSPLHF | TGTGCCAGCACCGCGCCTCCCTCACCCCTCCACTTT
- | 16 | TRBJ1-6 | TRBD1 | TRBV2 | CASKNKGGHYNSPLHF | TGTGCCAGCAAAAACAAAGGGGGCCACTATAATTCACCCCTCCACTTT
once | 14 | TRBJ1-5 | TRBD1 | TRBV4-2 | CASSQRQGGQPQHF | TGTGCCAGCAGCCAACGTCAGGGGGGCCAGCCCCAGCATTTT
- | 16 | TRBJ1-4 | - | TRBV4-1 | CASSQDSRATNEKLFF | TGCGCCAGCAGCCAAGATTCCAGGGCCACTAATGAAAAACTGTTTTTT
few | 14 | TRBJ1-2 | TRBD1 | TRBV5-1 | CASSISGGNYGYTF | TGCGCCAGCAGCATTTCAGGGGGGAACTATGGCTACACCTTC
- | 15 | TRBJ2-3 | TRBD2 | TRBV5-1 | CASSSAGYSTDTQYF | TGCGCCAGCAGCTCAGCGGGGTATAGCACAGATACGCAGTATTTT
- | 15 | TRBJ1-4 | TRBD1 | TRBV28 | CASSFQGATNEKLFF | TGTGCCAGCAGTTTTCAGGGGGCAACTAATGAAAAACTGTTTTTT
- | 16 | TRBJ2-7 | TRBD2 | TRBV4-1 | CASSQGGLAGGSAQYF | TGCGCCAGCAGCCAAGGGGGACTAGCGGGGGGTTCCGCGCAGTACTTC
- | 11 | TRBJ2-5 | TRBD2 | TRBV5-6 | CASSRERGRDF | TGTGCCAGCAGCCGTGAGCGGGGGCGAGACTTC